The present T cell receptor (beta chain) was sequenced within a study of blood T cell repertoires in COVID-19. The wider study: Donors in the United States, Italy and Spain gave samples during acute or convalescent COVID-19.

Clones were sequenced by immunoSEQ multiplex PCR, and TCRdb holds only the in-frame ones, with some missing. Of 84,000 or so clones in the sample, over 75% are singletons; the top ten hold around 7.9%. Trimming took off 3 bases at V and 0 bases at J, with 31 bases between the two ends. This CDR3 region has 22 residues. CDR1 and CDR2 (germline): SGDLS, YYNGEE. The sequencing sample was made of peripheral blood. The V and J genes are TRBV9 and TRBJ2-1, with D possibly being TRBD2 (7 bases). The sequence derives from a man aged 65 to 79 with acute or convalescent COVID-19. The CDR3 is CASSAPAGGGRGETYSYNEQFF. As DNA, the CDR3 is TGTGCCAGCAGCGCACCCGCCGGGGGCGGGAGAGGGGAGACATACTCCTACAATGAGCAGTTCTTC.